These T cell receptor beta chains were read from a single sample in a study of regulatory T cells in long-lasting Graves disease. Each CDR3 protein gets one entry after TCRdb re-called the multiplex PCR reads with MiXCR. The data hold fewer than 600,000 distinct CDR3 sequences, with roughly 23% observed a single time. Here the sequenced sample was peripheral blood mononuclear cells (PBMCs), taken when the disease was refractory, from a patient treated with antithyroid drugs. The source is a female donor with Graves disease. CDR3s include the opening cysteine and the closing phenylalanine or tryptophan. Fields, in order: D gene, J gene, CDR3 length, clone size, V gene, CDR3 protein, CDR3 DNA. D genes are given only for firm matches. Rows may omit the clone size; those that give it use once, few, many or a size class.

NA TRBJ2-2 13 once TRBV7-7 CASSPGNTGEPFF TGTGCTAGCAGCCCAGGGAACACCGGGGAGCCGTTTTTT
NA TRBJ1-1 16 many TRBV28 CASSYLKNRVNTEAFF TGTGCCAGCAGTTACCTAAAAAACAGGGTGAACACTGAAGCTTTCTTT
TRBD1 TRBJ2-5 15 many TRBV12-3/TRBV12-4 CASRWDREPQETQYF TGTGCCAGCAGATGGGACAGGGAACCTCAAGAGACCCAGTACTTC
TRBD1 TRBJ1-5 15 NA TRBV6-2/TRBV6-3 CASRVDRGHNQPQHF TGTGCCAGCAGGGTGGACAGGGGACACAATCAGCCCCAGCATTTT
NA TRBJ1-4 17 many TRBV15 CATSRDGGGATNEKLFF TGTGCCACCAGCAGAGATGGAGGGGGTGCAACTAATGAAAAACTGTTTTTT
TRBD2 TRBJ2-1 15 NA TRBV28 CASAILADTHNEQFF TGTGCCAGCGCCATACTAGCGGATACGCACAATGAGCAGTTCTTC
TRBD1 TRBJ2-7 14 few TRBV6-2/TRBV6-3 CASSYSDRGHEQYF TGTGCCAGCAGTTACTCGGACAGGGGCCACGAGCAGTACTTC
NA TRBJ1-6 17 NA TRBV3-2 CASSQDAWSRYNSPLHF TGTGCCAGCAGCCAAGATGCGTGGTCCAGGTATAATTCACCCCTCCACTTT
TRBD1 TRBJ1-4 13 NA TRBV28 CASSLPQGEKLFF TGTGCCAGCAGTTTGCCACAGGGGGAAAAACTGTTTTTT
TRBD1 TRBJ1-2 11 many TRBV24-1 CATSTGVGYTF TGTGCCACCAGTACAGGGGTCGGCTACACCTTC
NA TRBJ2-2 15 few TRBV29-1 CSVHLLASNTGELFF TGCAGCGTCCACCTTCTAGCGTCGAACACCGGGGAGCTGTTTTTT
TRBD2 TRBJ2-3 15 NA TRBV2 CASRGTSGGTDTQYF TGTGCCAGCAGAGGAACTAGCGGGGGCACAGATACGCAGTATTTT
NA TRBJ1-1 14 NA TRBV27 CASSSPGRDTEAFF TGTGCCAGCAGTTCACCGGGGCGGGACACTGAAGCTTTCTTT
TRBD1 TRBJ2-6 15 many TRBV7-2 CASSGQVSGANVLTF TGTGCCAGCAGCGGACAGGTCTCTGGGGCCAACGTCCTGACTTTC
TRBD1 TRBJ2-3 12 NA TRBV20-1 CSETGQGDTQYF TGCAGTGAAACGGGACAGGGAGATACGCAGTATTTT
TRBD2 TRBJ2-5 16 many TRBV2 CASSARLAGSGETQYF TGTGCCAGCAGTGCAAGACTAGCGGGCAGCGGGGAGACCCAGTACTTC
TRBD2 TRBJ2-5 16 many TRBV7-2 CASSLSGRDALETQYF TGTGCCAGCAGCTTGAGCGGGAGGGATGCGTTGGAGACCCAGTACTTC
NA TRBJ1-1 14 many TRBV6-1 CASSVGVANTEAFF TGTGCCAGCAGTGTCGGGGTGGCCAACACTGAAGCTTTCTTT
TRBD1 TRBJ2-5 14 NA TRBV5-1 CASSISDRGETQYF TGCGCCAGCAGCATCTCGGACAGGGGAGAGACCCAGTACTTC
TRBD1 TRBJ2-2 13 few TRBV19 CASSIGQGRELFF TGTGCCAGTAGTATAGGACAGGGGAGGGAGCTGTTTTTT
NA TRBJ1-2 12 few TRBV12-3/TRBV12-4 CATDKEPYGYTF TGTGCCACCGATAAGGAACCCTATGGCTACACCTTC
NA TRBJ1-1 14 many TRBV12-3/TRBV12-4 CASSSGHWNTEAFF TGTGCCAGCAGCTCGGGACATTGGAACACTGAAGCTTTCTTT
NA TRBJ2-7 14 many TRBV27 CASSLLAGVYEQYF TGTGCCAGCAGTTTACTAGCAGGGGTCTACGAGCAGTACTTC
NA TRBJ2-3 12 NA TRBV2 CARSDGTDTQYF TGTGCCAGGAGCGACGGCACAGATACGCAGTATTTT
NA TRBJ2-7 14 few TRBV3-1 CASSQGRLSGEQYF TGTGCCAGCAGCCAAGGGAGGCTTTCGGGTGAGCAGTACTTC
TRBD1 TRBJ1-1 14 few TRBV3-1 CASSRARGGTEAFF TGTGCCAGCAGCCGAGCCAGGGGGGGCACTGAAGCTTTCTTT
NA TRBJ1-3 16 few TRBV5-1 CASSFFLGGNGNTIYF TGCGCCAGCAGCTTCTTTCTCGGGGGCAACGGAAACACCATATATTTT
NA TRBJ1-1 14 many TRBV2 CASSDAGTHTEAFF TGTGCCAGCAGTGACGCGGGGACCCACACTGAAGCTTTCTTT
TRBD2 TRBJ2-1 15 few TRBV7-2 CASRRPGTTYNEQFF TGTGCCAGCAGGCGACCCGGGACTACTTACAATGAGCAGTTCTTC
TRBD2 TRBJ2-3 17 many TRBV10-3 CAISDRTSGGPRDTQYF TGTGCCATCAGTGATAGAACTAGCGGGGGCCCAAGGGATACGCAGTATTTT
TRBD1 TRBJ1-1 17 many TRBV2 CASRAGQGRHRFTEAFF TGTGCCAGCAGGGCCGGACAGGGGCGACACCGCTTCACTGAAGCTTTCTTT
NA TRBJ2-5 10 many TRBV20-1 CSVVQETQYF TGCAGTGTGGTCCAAGAGACCCAGTACTTC
NA TRBJ1-1 13 NA TRBV7-3 CASSSDRYTEAFF TGTGCCAGCAGCTCCGACAGGTACACTGAAGCTTTCTTT
NA TRBJ2-7 15 many TRBV11-2 CASSLNLEHPYEQYF TGTGCCAGCAGCTTAAACCTTGAGCACCCCTACGAGCAGTACTTC
NA TRBJ1-4 14 many TRBV3-1 CASSQGRRREKLFF TGTGCCAGCAGCCAAGGACGGAGGAGAGAAAAACTGTTTTTT
NA TRBJ2-2 14 NA TRBV20-1 CSARGVDDTGELFF TGCAGTGCTAGAGGGGTGGATGACACCGGGGAGCTGTTTTTT
NA TRBJ1-1 14 NA TRBV6-1 CASRLAGMNTEAFF TGTGCCAGCAGACTGGCGGGGATGAACACTGAAGCTTTCTTT
TRBD1 TRBJ2-2 18 many TRBV12-3/TRBV12-4 CASSSPGTGGVRSGELFF TGTGCCAGCAGTTCCCCCGGGACAGGGGGCGTTAGAAGCGGGGAGCTGTTTTTT
NA TRBJ2-5 13 many TRBV2 CASSEWLAETQYF TGTGCCAGCAGTGAATGGTTAGCGGAGACCCAGTACTTC